This TCR beta chain was sequenced during a study of post-analysis software for immune sequencing data. In the study overall: Multiple sclerosis in the patients followed relapsing-remitting, secondary progressive and progressive-relapsing courses.

Prepared libraries of TCR beta cDNA carried unique molecular identifiers. Each sample of roughly 0.95 to 10 million input T cells yielded roughly 500,000 cDNA molecules, so each molecule approximated one T cell. TCRdb re-derived calls from the PCR reads in MiXCR, one entry per CDR3 protein. The data contain 650,000 to 850,000 distinct CDR3 sequences, roughly 50% of them singletons. Germline CDR1 and CDR2: SGHRS and YFSETQ. CDR3 length: 18 amino acids. The junction had 12 bases not matched to a gene; V was cut back by 4 bases and J by 4 bases. Study-level findings and limits: Significantly decreased normalized Chao1 diversity was recorded for multiple sclerosis patients relative to controls. The authors found that F measure strongly co-clustered same-batch samples. Patients showed TRBV5-6, TRBV5-1 and TRBV20-1 among a handful of TRBV segments more frequent than in controls.

In this sample, this clonotype turned up a few times. Its antigen is undetermined. The origin of this receptor is a girl between 10 and 17 years old with multiple sclerosis. Sequences were obtained from blood. V and J are TRBV5-1 and TRBJ2-3; 13 positions agree with TRBD2. The CDR3 DNA follows: TGCGCCAGCAGCCCCCTACTAGCGGGAGGGCCTCCGGCAGATACGCAGTATTTT. This sequence encodes CASSPLLAGGPPADTQYF.